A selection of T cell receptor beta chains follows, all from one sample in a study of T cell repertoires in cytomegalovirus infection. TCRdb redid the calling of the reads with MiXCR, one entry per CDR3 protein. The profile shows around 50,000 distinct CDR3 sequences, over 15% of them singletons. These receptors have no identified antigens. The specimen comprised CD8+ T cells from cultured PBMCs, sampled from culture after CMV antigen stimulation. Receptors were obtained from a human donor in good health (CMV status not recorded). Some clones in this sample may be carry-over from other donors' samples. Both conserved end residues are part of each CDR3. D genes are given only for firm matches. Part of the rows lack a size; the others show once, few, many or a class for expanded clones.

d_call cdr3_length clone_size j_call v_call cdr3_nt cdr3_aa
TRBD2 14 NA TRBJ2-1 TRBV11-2 TGTGCCAGCAGCTTTGTGCTAGGGAGGGATGAGCAGTTCTTC CASSFVLGRDEQFF
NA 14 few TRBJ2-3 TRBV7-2 TGTGCCAGCAGCTTACGACAGTTCACAGATACGCAGTATTTT CASSLRQFTDTQYF
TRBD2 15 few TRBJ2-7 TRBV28 TGTGCCACTTCAAGCGGGAGGAACACCAACTACGAGCAGTACTTC CATSSGRNTNYEQYF
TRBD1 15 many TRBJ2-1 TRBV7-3 TGTGCCAGCAGCCCCCGGGACAGCTCCTACAATGAGCAGTTCTTC CASSPRDSSYNEQFF
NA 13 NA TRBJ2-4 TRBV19 TGTGCCAGTAGTACTCTCCCCAAAAACATTCAGTACTTC CASSTLPKNIQYF
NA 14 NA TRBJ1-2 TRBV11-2 TGTGCCAGCAGCTTGAGGCAGGGACGCTATGGCTACACCTTC CASSLRQGRYGYTF
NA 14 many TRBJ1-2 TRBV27 TGTGCCAGCAGTTTGTTTGGGGGGGCGCTCGGCTACACCTTC CASSLFGGALGYTF
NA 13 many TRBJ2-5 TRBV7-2 TGTGCCAGCAAGCCGGGGGCACAAGAGACCCAGTACTTC CASKPGAQETQYF
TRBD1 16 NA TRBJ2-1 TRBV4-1 TGCGCCAGCAGCCCCCTCCAGGGGGCCACCTACAATGAGCAGTTCTTC CASSPLQGATYNEQFF
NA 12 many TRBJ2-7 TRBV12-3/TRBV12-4 TGTGCCAGCAGCCATGACCCCGGCGAGCAGTACTTC CASSHDPGEQYF
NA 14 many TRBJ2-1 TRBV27 TGTGCCAGCAGCCAAGGGGGGAAATTGAGTGAGCAGTTCTTC CASSQGGKLSEQFF
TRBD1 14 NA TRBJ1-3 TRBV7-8 TGTGCCAGCAGCTCGACAGGGCCCGGAAACACCATATATTTT CASSSTGPGNTIYF
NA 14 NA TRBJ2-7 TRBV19 TGTGCCAGTAGTATTGGGGCAGGGTGGAACGAGCAGTACTTC CASSIGAGWNEQYF
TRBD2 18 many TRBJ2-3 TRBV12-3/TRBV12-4 TGTGCCAGCAGTTTTGCCCTTGGGCGGGGGGCCTACACAGATACGCAGTATTTT CASSFALGRGAYTDTQYF
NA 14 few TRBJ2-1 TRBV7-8 TGTGCCAGCATTTCCAGGAGGGCCTGGGATGAGCAGTTCTTC CASISRRAWDEQFF
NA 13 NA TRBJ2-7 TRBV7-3 TGTGCCAGCAGCTTTGACAAGGAATACGAGCAGTACTTC CASSFDKEYEQYF
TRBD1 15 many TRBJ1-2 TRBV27 TGTGCCAGCAGGGATCCAGGGGGGTCGCACTATGGCTACACCTTC CASRDPGGSHYGYTF
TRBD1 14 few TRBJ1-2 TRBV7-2 TGTGCCAGCAGCCGGGGACAGGGTAGGAATGGCTACACCTTC CASSRGQGRNGYTF
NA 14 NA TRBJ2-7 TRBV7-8 TGTGCCAGCAGCTTAATAGGTACCTCCTACGAGCAGTACTTC CASSLIGTSYEQYF
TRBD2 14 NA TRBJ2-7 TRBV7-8 TGTGCCAGCAGCTTAATTGGCAAAGCGGGGGAGCAGTACTTC CASSLIGKAGEQYF
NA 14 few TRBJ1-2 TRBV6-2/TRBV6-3 TGTGCCAGCAGTTACTCCGGTTGGGACTATGGCTACACCTTC CASSYSGWDYGYTF
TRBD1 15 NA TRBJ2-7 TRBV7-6 TGTGCCAGCAGCTTAGTTCAGGGGGCTAACTACGAGCAGTACTTC CASSLVQGANYEQYF
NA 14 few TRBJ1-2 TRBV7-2 TGTGCCAGCAGCGTGGACGGGGCAGGTCTAGGCTACACCTTC CASSVDGAGLGYTF
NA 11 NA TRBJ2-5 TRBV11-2 TGTGCCAGCAGCTCAGGCCCGACCCAGTACTTC CASSSGPTQYF
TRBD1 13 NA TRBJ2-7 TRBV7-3 TGTGCCAGCAGCTTGACAGGGAACTACGAGCAGTACTTC CASSLTGNYEQYF
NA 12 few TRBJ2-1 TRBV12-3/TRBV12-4 TGTGCCAGCATGCGGGCTTACAATGAGCAGTTCTTC CASMRAYNEQFF
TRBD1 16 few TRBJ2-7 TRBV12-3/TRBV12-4 TGTGCCAGCAGTTCGCAGGGACAGGGGGCGCGATACGAGCAGTACTTC CASSSQGQGARYEQYF
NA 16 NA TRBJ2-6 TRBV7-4 TGTGCCAGCAGCTCTCCCACCGGGACAGGGGCCAACGTCCTGACTTTC CASSSPTGTGANVLTF
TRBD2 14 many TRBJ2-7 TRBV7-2 TGTGCCAGCAGCCTGACGGGACTAGCGGTCGAGCAGTACTTC CASSLTGLAVEQYF
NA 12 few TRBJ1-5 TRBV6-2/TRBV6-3 TGTGCCAGCAGTTACGCAGGGCAGCCCCAGCATTTT CASSYAGQPQHF
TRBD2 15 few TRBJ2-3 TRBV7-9 TGTGCCAGCAGCTCGGAGCGGGAGGGCTCAGATACGCAGTATTTT CASSSEREGSDTQYF
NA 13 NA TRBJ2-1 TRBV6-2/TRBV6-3 TGTGCCAGCAGCCCCTACCTCCCAAATGAGCAGTTCTTC CASSPYLPNEQFF
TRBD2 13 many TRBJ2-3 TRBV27 TGTGCCAGCAGTGATGGACTAGCGGGGACGCAGTATTTT CASSDGLAGTQYF
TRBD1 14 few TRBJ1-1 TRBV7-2 TGTGCCAGCAACCCGGACAGGGGAGGCACTGAAGCTTTCTTT CASNPDRGGTEAFF
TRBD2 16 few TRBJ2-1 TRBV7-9 TGTGCCAGCAGTCCCTCAGCGGGAGGCACGGTGAATGAGCAGTTCTTC CASSPSAGGTVNEQFF
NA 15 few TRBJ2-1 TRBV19 TGTGCCAGTAGTAAGGGGGGGAGCTCCTACAATGAGCAGTTCTTC CASSKGGSSYNEQFF
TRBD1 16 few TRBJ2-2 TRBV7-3 TGTGCCAGCAGCACCCAGCTGACAGGGGGGGCCGGGGAGCTGTTTTTT CASSTQLTGGAGELFF
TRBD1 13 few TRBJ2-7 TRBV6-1 TGTGCCAGCAGTGTGGACAGGGACTACGAGCAGTACTTC CASSVDRDYEQYF
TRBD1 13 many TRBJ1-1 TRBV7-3 TGTGCCAGCAGCTTAGACAGGGGCACTGAAGCTTTCTTT CASSLDRGTEAFF
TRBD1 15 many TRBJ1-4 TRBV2 TGTGCCAGCAGTGCCCTACAGGGGTTTAATGAAAAACTGTTTTTT CASSALQGFNEKLFF
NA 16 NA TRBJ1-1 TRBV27 TGTGCCAGCAGCTTCGACAGTCGGCGCCCGAACACTGAAGCTTTCTTT CASSFDSRRPNTEAFF
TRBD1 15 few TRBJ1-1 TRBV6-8 TGTGCCAGCAGTTTTACCGGGACAGGGGGCACTGAAGCTTTCTTT CASSFTGTGGTEAFF
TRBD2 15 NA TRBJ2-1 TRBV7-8 TGTGCCAGCAGCTTACGGGGGGGCCTGGACAATGAGCAGTTCTTC CASSLRGGLDNEQFF
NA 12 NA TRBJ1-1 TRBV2 TGTGCCAGCATGCGGGATGGCACTGAAGCTTTCTTT CASMRDGTEAFF
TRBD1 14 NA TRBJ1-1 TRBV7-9 TGTGCCAGCAGCCACGGGGACAGGGGAACTGAAGCTTTCTTT CASSHGDRGTEAFF
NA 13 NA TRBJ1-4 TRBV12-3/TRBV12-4 TGTGCCAGCAGACATCCGGCGGGGGAAAAACTGTTTTTT CASRHPAGEKLFF
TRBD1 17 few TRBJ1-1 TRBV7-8 TGTGCCAGCAGCCTTTACATAGTCGGCCAGGGGGAAGGGGAAGCTTTCTTT CASSLYIVGQGEGEAFF
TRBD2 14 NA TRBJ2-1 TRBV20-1 TGCAGTGCCCGACTAGCTCGCTCCTACAATGAGCAGTTCTTC CSARLARSYNEQFF
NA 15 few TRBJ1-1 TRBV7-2 TGTGCCAGCAGCCCTTCCAGGGCCTCGAACACTGAAGCTTTCTTT CASSPSRASNTEAFF
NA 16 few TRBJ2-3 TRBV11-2 TGTGCCAGCAGCTTATTTGGCCCGACGGGGGCGGATACGCAGTATTTT CASSLFGPTGADTQYF
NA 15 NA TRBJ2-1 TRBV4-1 TGCGCCAGCAGCCAAGAGGGTACCCCAGGAGGTGAGCAGTTCTTC CASSQEGTPGGEQFF
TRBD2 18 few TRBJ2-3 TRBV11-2 TGTGCCAGTAGCCTCCGGACTAGCGGAAGATCTGGCACAGATACGCAGTATTTT CASSLRTSGRSGTDTQYF
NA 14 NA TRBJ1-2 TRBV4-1 TGCGCCAGCAGCCCCTCCCACAGCCGCTATGGCTACACCTTC CASSPSHSRYGYTF
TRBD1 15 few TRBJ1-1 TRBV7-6 TGTGCCAGCAGCCAGTCGGGACAGAGGAACACTGAAGCTTTCTTT CASSQSGQRNTEAFF
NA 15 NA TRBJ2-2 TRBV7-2 TGTGCCAGCAGCACCCTATGGTCCTACACCGGGGAGCTGTTTTTT CASSTLWSYTGELFF
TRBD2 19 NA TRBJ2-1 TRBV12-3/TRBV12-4 TGTGCCAGCACCGGGACTGGAAATCTAGCGGGAAGCTCCTACAATGAGCAGTTCTTC CASTGTGNLAGSSYNEQFF
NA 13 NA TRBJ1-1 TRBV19 TGTGCCAGTAGTATTTGGGGAGAAACTGAAGCTTTCTTT CASSIWGETEAFF